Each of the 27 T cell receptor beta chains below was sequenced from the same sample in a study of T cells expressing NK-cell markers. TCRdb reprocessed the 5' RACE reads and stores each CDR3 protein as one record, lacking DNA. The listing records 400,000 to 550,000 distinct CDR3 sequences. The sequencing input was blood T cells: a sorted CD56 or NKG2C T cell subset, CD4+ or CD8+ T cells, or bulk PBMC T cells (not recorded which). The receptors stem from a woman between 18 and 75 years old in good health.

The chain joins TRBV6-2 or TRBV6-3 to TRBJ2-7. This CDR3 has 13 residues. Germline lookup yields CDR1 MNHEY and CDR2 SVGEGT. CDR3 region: CASSYGSPYEQYF.

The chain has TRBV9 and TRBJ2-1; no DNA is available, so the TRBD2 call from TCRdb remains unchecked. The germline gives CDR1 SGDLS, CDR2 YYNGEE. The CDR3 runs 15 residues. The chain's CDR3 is CASSGASGRAVEQFF.

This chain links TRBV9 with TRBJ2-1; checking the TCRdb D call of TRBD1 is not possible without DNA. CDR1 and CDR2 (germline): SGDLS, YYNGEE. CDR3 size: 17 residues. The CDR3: CASSAREAGVVYNEQFF.

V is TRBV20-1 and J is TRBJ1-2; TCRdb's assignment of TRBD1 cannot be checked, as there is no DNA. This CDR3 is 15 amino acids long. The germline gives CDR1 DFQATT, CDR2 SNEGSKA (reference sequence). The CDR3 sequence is CSARDGPSRNYGYTF.

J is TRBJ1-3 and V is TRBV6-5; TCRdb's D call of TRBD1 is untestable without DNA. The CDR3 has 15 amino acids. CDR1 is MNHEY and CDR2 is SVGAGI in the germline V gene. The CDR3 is CASSFGTGAGNTIYF.

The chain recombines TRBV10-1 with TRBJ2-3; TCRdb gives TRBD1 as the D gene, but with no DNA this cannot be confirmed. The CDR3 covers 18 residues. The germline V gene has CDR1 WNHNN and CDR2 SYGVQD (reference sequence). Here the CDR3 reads CASSNPSAGWGGTDTQYF.

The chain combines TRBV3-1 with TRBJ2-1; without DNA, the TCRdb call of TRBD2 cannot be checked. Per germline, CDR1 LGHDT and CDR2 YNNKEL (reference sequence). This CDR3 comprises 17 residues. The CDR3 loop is CASSPIGLANSYNEQFF.

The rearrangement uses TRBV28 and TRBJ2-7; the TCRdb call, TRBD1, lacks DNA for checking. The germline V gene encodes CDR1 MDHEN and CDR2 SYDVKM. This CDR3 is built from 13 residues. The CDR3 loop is CASRQGAYYEQYF. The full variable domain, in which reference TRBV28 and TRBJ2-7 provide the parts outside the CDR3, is DVKVTQSSRYLVKRTGEKVFLECVQDMDHENMFWYRQDPGLGLRLIYFSYDVKMKEKGDIPEGYSVSREKKERFSLILESASTNQTSMYLCASRQGAYYEQYFGPGTRLTVT.

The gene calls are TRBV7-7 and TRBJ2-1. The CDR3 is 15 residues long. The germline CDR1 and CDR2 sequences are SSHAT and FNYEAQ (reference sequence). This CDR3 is CASSLWATSKNEQFF.

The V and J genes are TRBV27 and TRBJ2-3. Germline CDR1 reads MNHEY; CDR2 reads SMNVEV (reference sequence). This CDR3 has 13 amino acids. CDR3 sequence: CASSSEATDTQYF.

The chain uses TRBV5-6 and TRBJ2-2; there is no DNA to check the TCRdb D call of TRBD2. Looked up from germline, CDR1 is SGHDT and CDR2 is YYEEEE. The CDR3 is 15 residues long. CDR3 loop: CASSFYGKNTGELFF.

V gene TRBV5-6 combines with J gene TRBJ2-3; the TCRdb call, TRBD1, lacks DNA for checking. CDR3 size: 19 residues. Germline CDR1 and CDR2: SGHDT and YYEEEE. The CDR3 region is CASSRSGTGEFLYTDTQYF.

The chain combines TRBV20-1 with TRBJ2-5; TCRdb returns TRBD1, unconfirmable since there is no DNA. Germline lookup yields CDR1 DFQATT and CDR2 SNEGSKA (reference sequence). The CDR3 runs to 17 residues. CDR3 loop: CSARPDRGQGLLWTQYF.

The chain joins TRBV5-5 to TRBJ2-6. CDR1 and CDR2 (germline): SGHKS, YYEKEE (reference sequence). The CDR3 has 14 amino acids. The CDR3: CASIQGSGANVLTF.

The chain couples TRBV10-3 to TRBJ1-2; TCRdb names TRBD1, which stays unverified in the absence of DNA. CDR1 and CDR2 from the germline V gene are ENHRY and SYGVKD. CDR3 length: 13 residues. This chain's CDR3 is CATTGTHNYGYTF.

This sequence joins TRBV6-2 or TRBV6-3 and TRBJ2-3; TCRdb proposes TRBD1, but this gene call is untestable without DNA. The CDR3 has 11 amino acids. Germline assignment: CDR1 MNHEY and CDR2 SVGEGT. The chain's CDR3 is CASDGGHTQYF.

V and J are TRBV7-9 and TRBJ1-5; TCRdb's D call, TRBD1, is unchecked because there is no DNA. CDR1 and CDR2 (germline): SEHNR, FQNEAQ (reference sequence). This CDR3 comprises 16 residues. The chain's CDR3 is CASSLVQGGGNQPQHF.

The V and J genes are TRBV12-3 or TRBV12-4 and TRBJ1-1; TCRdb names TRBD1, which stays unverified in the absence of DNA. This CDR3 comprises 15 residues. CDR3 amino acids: CASSPDGQGVFEAFF.

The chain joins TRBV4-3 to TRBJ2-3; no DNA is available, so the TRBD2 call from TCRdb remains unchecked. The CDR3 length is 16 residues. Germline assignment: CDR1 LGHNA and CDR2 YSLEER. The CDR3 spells CASSQGLAGKGDTQYF.

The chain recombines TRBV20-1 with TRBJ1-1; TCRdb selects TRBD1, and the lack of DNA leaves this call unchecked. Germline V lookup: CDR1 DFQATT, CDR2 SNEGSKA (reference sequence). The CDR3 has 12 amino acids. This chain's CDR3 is CGRDRGNTEAFF.

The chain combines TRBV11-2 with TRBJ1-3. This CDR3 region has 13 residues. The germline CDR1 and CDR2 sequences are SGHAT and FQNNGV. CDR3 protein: CASSSGSGNTIYF.

The CDR3 loop is CATWRGAESGYEQYF. The chain recombines TRBV7-8 with TRBJ2-7; TCRdb outputs TRBD1, but without DNA this stays unchecked. The CDR3 is made up of 15 amino acids. Germline V gives CDR1 SGHVS, CDR2 FQNEAQ.

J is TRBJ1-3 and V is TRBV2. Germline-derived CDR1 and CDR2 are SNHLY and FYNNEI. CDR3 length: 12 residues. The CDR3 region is CASSILGDTIYF.

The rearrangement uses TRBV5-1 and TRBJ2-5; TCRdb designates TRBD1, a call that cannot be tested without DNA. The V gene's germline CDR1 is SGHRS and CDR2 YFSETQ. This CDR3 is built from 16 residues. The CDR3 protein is CASADLGGRYPETQYF. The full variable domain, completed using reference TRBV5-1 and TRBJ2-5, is KAGVTQTPRYLIKTRGQQVTLSCSPISGHRSVSWYQQTPGQGLQFLFEYFSETQRNKGNFPGRFSGRQFSNSRSEMNVSTLELGDSALYLCASADLGGRYPETQYFGPGTRLLVL.

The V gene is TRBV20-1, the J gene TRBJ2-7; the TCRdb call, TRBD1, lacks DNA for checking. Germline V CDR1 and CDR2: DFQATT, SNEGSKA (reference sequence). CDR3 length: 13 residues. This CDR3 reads CSASLTGGQEQYF.

CDR3 region: CASSEVGLGADNEQFF. The chain joins TRBV25-1 to TRBJ2-1; TCRdb's assignment of TRBD1 cannot be checked, as there is no DNA. This CDR3 comprises 16 residues. The germline V gene has CDR1 MGHDK and CDR2 SYGVNS.

CDR3 protein: CASSPLLAGPYEQYF. The chain couples TRBV14 to TRBJ2-7; TCRdb designates TRBD2, a call that cannot be tested without DNA. The CDR3 length is 15 residues. In germline, CDR1 is SGHDN, CDR2 FVKESK.